The 26 T cell receptor beta chains listed next were all sequenced from one sample in a study of vaccination effects on CD4 cells after COVID-19 (dated by TCRdb to 2021 to 2024). The method behind the library was the immunoSEQ multiplex PCR assay. TCRdb obtained this table from immuneACCESS and retained in-frame rearrangements with V and J assigned. These tables miss some clones; where compared with another copy, unresolved V genes account for less than half of the shortfall, and the remainder is unexplained. This sample gives some 30,000 clones in total; roughly 80% of them show up just once. The ten largest clones represent approximately 6% of the sample. To identify antigen-specific CD4+ T cell clonotypes by their expansion, the ViraFEST assay first stimulated PBMC with viral peptide pools and then applied TCR sequencing. After more than 9 days of culture, CD4+ T cells were isolated with the EasySep CD4+ T cell isolation kit. Each participant got two doses of an mRNA SARS-CoV-2 vaccine, either BNT162b2 or mRNA-1273.

No cognate antigen is known for these TCRs. Sequenced here: CD4+ T cells from PBMCs cultured with SARS-CoV-2 spike peptides, sampled after COVID-19 vaccination. Explained via the paper, the cell subset or site label denotes: SARS-CoV-2 spike overlapping peptide pool stimulation. Receptors were obtained from a human donor who received a COVID-19 vaccine. Some clones in this sample may be carry-over from other donors' samples.

The sample holds one count of this clone. V is TRBV28 and J is TRBJ1-4; weak D call: TRBD1 (6 bases). The CDR3 is made up of 15 amino acids. The germline V gene encodes CDR1 MDHEN and CDR2 SYDVKM. Trimming removed 3 bases at V and 0 bases at J, with 8 bases between. CDR3 coding DNA: TGTGCCAGCAGTTTTGGGGGGCCAACTAATGAAAAACTGTTTTTT. Its protein product is CASSFGGPTNEKLFF.

The chain recombines TRBV5-1 with TRBJ1-3; D is unclear. This CDR3 is 16 amino acids long. The ends were cut back, 1 base at V and 8 bases at J, with 19 bases in the middle. Germline-derived CDR1 and CDR2 are SGHRS and YFSETQ. The CDR3 DNA follows: TGCGCCAGCAGCTTGTTAGTATGGTCCGGGGTGGACACCATATATTTT. This encodes CASSLLVWSGVDTIYF.

In its sample, this clone was seen once. V usage is TRBV9 and J usage is TRBJ1-4; 9 bases map to TRBD1. Losses at the gene ends were 0 bases for V and 8 bases for J; bases not matched to a gene: 11. Germline CDR1 is SGDLS and CDR2 is YYNGEE. The CDR3 contains 17 residues. The CDR3 loop is CASSVGLPDRGSEKLFF. CDR3 nucleotides: TGTGCCAGCAGCGTAGGGCTCCCCGACAGGGGGAGCGAAAAACTGTTTTTT.

This CDR3 is CASSLVGISQETQYF. The CDR3 bases are TGCGCCAGCAGCTTGGTGGGTATCTCGCAAGAGACCCAGTACTTC. The chain links TRBV5-1 to TRBJ2-5; D ambiguous. Trimming left V 0 bases short and J 2 bases short, with 11 bases between. This CDR3 spans 15 amino acids. CDR1 and CDR2 (germline): SGHRS, YFSETQ.

The chain recombines TRBV4-1 with TRBJ2-1; unclear D gene. The V gene's germline CDR1 is MGHRA and CDR2 YSYEKL. The CDR3 is made up of 13 amino acids. V was trimmed by 1 base and J by 8 bases, leaving 9 bases between them. CDR3 DNA sequence: TGCGCCAGCAGCCAAGTTAACGGGTATGAGCAGTTCTTC. Amino acid sequence: CASSQVNGYEQFF.

The genes are TRBV27 and TRBJ2-3, with D unresolved. This CDR3 region has 19 residues. Trimming stripped 5 bases from V and 3 bases from J, with 27 bases between. Germline V gene sequence: CDR1 MNHEY, CDR2 SMNVEV (reference sequence). CDR3 in DNA: TGTGCCAGCAGTCTAAAGGTGGTTGGGTTTTCCTCGAGTACAGATACGCAGTATTTT. It codes for CASSLKVVGFSSSTDTQYF.

The CDR3 DNA follows: TGTGCCAGCAGCTTGCAAGGGTTCTACGAGCAGTACGTC. Translated, it gives CASSLQGFYEQYV. This chain connects TRBV7-9 to TRBJ2-7; D remains ambiguous. Germline assignment: CDR1 SEHNR and CDR2 FQNEAQ (reference sequence). This CDR3 contains 13 residues. Deletions cut 3 bases from V and 3 bases from J, with 9 bases between.

V is TRBV5-1 and J is TRBJ2-3; TRBD1 aligns across 9 bases. Germline V gives CDR1 SGHRS, CDR2 YFSETQ. This CDR3 spans 14 amino acids. V was clipped by 2 bases and J by 3 bases; unmatched bases: 1. CDR3 loop: CASSFGTGTDTQYF. For the CDR3, the DNA is TGCGCCAGCAGCTTCGGGACAGGGACAGATACGCAGTATTTT.

The chain links TRBV6-5 to TRBJ2-7, with 11 bases lining up with TRBD2. The V segment lost 6 bases and the J segment 3 bases; nucleotides outside the gene matches: 4. Germline CDR1 reads MNHEY; CDR2 reads SVGAGI. This CDR3 has 14 amino acids. The CDR3 reads CASRRLAGYYEQYV. The CDR3 DNA reads TGTGCCAGCAGAAGACTAGCGGGGTACTACGAGCAGTACGTC.

The CDR3 nucleotides read TGTGCCAGCCGCGGCAGGGGGCGCGGCAATGAGCAGTTCTTC. It codes for CASRGRGRGNEQFF. V usage is TRBV6-5 and J usage is TRBJ2-1; TRBD1 aligns across 8 bases. This CDR3 comprises 14 residues. Germline loops: CDR1 MNHEY, CDR2 SVGAGI. After removal of 8 bases from V and 6 bases from J, the junction contained 9 bases not matched to a gene.

This clone was recorded a few times. This sequence joins TRBV24-1 and TRBJ1-3; 8 nucleotides match TRBD1. After removal of 3 bases from V and 0 bases from J, the junction contained 0 bases not matched to a gene. The CDR3 sequence is 15 residues long. Germline V CDR1 and CDR2: KGHDR, SFDVKD. DNA of the CDR3: TGTGCCACCAGTGATGGGACAGGCTCTGGAAACACCATATATTTT. It translates to CATSDGTGSGNTIYF.

This chain connects TRBV12-3 or TRBV12-4 to TRBJ1-2, with D possibly TRBD1 on 6 matching bases. Trimming removed 3 bases at V and 7 bases at J, with 12 bases between. The CDR3 consists of 13 residues. The CDR3 spells CASSFLTGPGYTF. Here the CDR3 DNA reads TGTGCCAGCAGTTTTCTAACAGGGCCTGGCTACACCTTC.

The gene calls are TRBV25-1 and TRBJ2-7; D might be TRBD1 (6 bases). V gave up 6 bases and J gave up 3 bases, with 12 bases separating them. CDR3 length equals 13 residues. Germline lookup yields CDR1 MGHDK and CDR2 SYGVNS. In nucleotides, the CDR3 is TGTGCCAGCAGCCACGGACAGATCTACGAGCAGTACTTC. Its translation: CASSHGQIYEQYF.

V gene TRBV6-5 combines with J gene TRBJ2-1; 7 bases align to TRBD1. The germline V gene encodes CDR1 MNHEY and CDR2 SVGAGI. The CDR3 covers 13 residues. V was clipped by 7 bases and J by 4 bases; unmatched bases: 4. As DNA, the CDR3 is TGTGCCAGCATAGGGACAGCTTACAATGAGCAGTTCTTC. It codes for CASIGTAYNEQFF.

The gene calls are TRBV10-1 and TRBJ2-7, with 7 bases lining up with TRBD1. CDR1 is WNHNN and CDR2 is SYGVQD in the germline V gene (reference sequence). With V trimmed by 0 bases and J by 3 bases, 11 bases remained unmatched. The CDR3 has 17 residues. The DNA for the CDR3 is TGCGCCAGCAGTGAGTCGCCATGGGGACAGCAAATCTACGAGCAGTACGTC. Amino acids: CASSESPWGQQIYEQYV.

V is TRBV5-1 and J is TRBJ2-2; 8 bases map to TRBD1. CDR3 size: 17 residues. Germline assignment: CDR1 SGHRS and CDR2 YFSETQ. J was trimmed by 5 bases and V by 4 bases; bases with no gene match: 13. As DNA, the CDR3 is TGCGCCAGCAGCCTGTCGCCCGGACAGGGTGCGACCGGGGAGCTGTTTTTT. Its protein product is CASSLSPGQGATGELFF.

The chain couples TRBV6-5 to TRBJ1-3, with 9 bases fitting TRBD1. V lost 9 bases and J lost 4; bases outside the gene matches: 7. Germline V gene lookup returns CDR1 MNHEY and CDR2 SVGAGI. This CDR3 spans 14 amino acids. This CDR3 reads CASQQGAGGNTIYF. CDR3 DNA sequence: TGTGCCAGTCAACAGGGGGCGGGGGGAAACACCATATATTTT.

The chain has TRBV19 and TRBJ1-2, with TRBD1 as a possible D gene (5 bases). V was shortened by 6 bases and J by 4 bases, with 12 bases between the two germline ends. Germline lookup yields CDR1 LNHDA and CDR2 SQIVND (reference sequence). The CDR3 has 13 amino acids. CDR3 loop: CASRRAGSYGYTF. CDR3 coding DNA: TGTGCCAGTAGAAGAGCAGGGTCCTATGGCTACACCTTC.

The chain is built from TRBV18 and TRBJ1-1, with D possibly matching TRBD1 (5 bases). The CDR3 totals 14 residues. Trimming took 3 bases from V and 0 from J, leaving 8 bases between them. CDR1 and CDR2 from the germline V gene are KGHSH and LQKENI. The CDR3 DNA reads TGTGCCAGCTCACCCGGGGGTCTGAACACTGAAGCTTTCTTT. Protein: CASSPGGLNTEAFF.

The V call is TRBV4-3, the J call TRBJ2-3, with D unclear. CDR3 length: 14 residues. The V gene lost 3 bases and the J gene lost 1 base, with 8 bases spanning the gap. Germline CDR1 LGHNA, CDR2 YSLEER. The CDR3 loop reads CASSHGDRTDTQYF. The CDR3 coding sequence is TGCGCCAGCAGCCACGGCGACCGCACAGATACGCAGTATTTT.

The chain joins TRBV7-2 to TRBJ2-3; 8 positions match TRBD1. The CDR3 has 18 amino acids. The germline V gene encodes CDR1 SGHTA and CDR2 FQGNSA. V gave up 5 bases and J gave up 3 bases; unmatched junction bases: 16. CDR3 sequence: CASSPRDRRSTRTDTQYF. DNA of the CDR3: TGTGCCAGCAGCCCCCGGGACAGGCGTTCCACAAGGACAGATACGCAGTATTTT.

The chain has TRBV5-1 and TRBJ1-4; D not certain. Trimming stripped 0 bases from V and 8 bases from J, with 11 bases between. The CDR3 contains 14 residues. The V gene's germline CDR1 is SGHRS and CDR2 YFSETQ. CDR3 loop: CASSLELSGEKLFF. In nucleotides, the CDR3 is TGCGCCAGCAGCTTGGAGCTCTCTGGGGAAAAACTGTTTTTT.

This clone was observed a few times. The genes are TRBV19 and TRBJ1-5, with 12 bases identical to TRBD1. Germline V gene data show CDR1 as LNHDA and CDR2 as SQIVND (reference sequence). J was trimmed by 5 bases and V by 5 bases; bases with no gene match: 7. The CDR3 loop spans 16 amino acids. The CDR3 region is CASSPGTGGADQPQHF. CDR3 nucleotides: TGTGCCAGTAGTCCCGGGACAGGGGGCGCCGATCAGCCCCAGCATTTT.

V gene TRBV7-2 combines with J gene TRBJ1-5, with 9 bases matching TRBD1. Germline CDR1 SGHTA, CDR2 FQGNSA. V was clipped by 1 base and J by 4 bases; unmatched bases: 5. This CDR3 region has 16 residues. The CDR3 reads CASSLGQGVGNQPQHF. CDR3 nucleotide sequence: TGTGCCAGCAGCTTAGGACAGGGGGTGGGAAATCAGCCCCAGCATTTT.

J is TRBJ2-1 and V is TRBV19; 7 bases match TRBD2. CDR3 size: 11 residues. After removal of 3 bases from V and 10 bases from J, the junction contained 0 bases not matched to a gene. Germline V gene lookup returns CDR1 LNHDA and CDR2 SQIVND (reference sequence). In nucleotides, the CDR3 is TGTGCCAGTAGTATGCGGGGGGAGCAGTTCTTC. Translation: CASSMRGEQFF.

The chain links TRBV5-1 to TRBJ1-1; D is unclear. From germline, CDR1 is SGHRS and CDR2 YFSETQ. Trimming took off 0 bases at V and 10 bases at J, with 13 bases between the two ends. The CDR3 covers 13 residues. CDR3 in DNA: TGCGCCAGCAGCTTGGAATCGACAATAGGAGCTTTCTTT. Its translation is CASSLESTIGAFF.